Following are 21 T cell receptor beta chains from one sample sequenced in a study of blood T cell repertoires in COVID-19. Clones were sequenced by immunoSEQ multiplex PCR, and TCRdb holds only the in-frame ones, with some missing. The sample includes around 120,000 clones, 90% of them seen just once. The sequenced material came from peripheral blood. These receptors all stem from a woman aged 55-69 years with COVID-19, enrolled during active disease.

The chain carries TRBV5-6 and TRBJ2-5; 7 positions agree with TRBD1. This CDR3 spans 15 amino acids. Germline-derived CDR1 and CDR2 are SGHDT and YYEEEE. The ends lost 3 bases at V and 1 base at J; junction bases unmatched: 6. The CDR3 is CASSSRRQGQETQYF. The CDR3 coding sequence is TGTGCCAGCAGCTCCCGAAGACAGGGCCAAGAGACCCAGTACTTC.

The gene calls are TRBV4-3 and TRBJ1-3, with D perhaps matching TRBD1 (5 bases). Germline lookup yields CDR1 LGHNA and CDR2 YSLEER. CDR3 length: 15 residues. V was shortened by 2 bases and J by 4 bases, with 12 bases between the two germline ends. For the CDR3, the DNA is TGCGCCAGCAGCCAACAGGGCCGGTCCGGAAACACCATATATTTT. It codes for CASSQQGRSGNTIYF.

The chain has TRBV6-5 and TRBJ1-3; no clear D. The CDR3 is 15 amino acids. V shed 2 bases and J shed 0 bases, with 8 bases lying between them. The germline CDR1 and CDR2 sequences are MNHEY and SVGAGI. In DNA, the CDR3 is TGTGCCAGCAGTTACACAGCCCTCTCTGGAAACACCATATATTTT. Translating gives CASSYTALSGNTIYF.

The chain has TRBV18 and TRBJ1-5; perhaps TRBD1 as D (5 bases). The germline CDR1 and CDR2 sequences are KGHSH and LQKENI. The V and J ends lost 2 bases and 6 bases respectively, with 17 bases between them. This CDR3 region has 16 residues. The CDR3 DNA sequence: TGTGCCAGCTCACCAACGGGGGGGGTGCAAGGTCAGCCCCAGCATTTT. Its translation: CASSPTGGVQGQPQHF.

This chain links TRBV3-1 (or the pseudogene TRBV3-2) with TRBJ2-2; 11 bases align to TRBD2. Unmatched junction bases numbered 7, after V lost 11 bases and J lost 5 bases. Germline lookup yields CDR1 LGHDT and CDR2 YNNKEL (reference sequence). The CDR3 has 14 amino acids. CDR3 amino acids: CADLAGGQTGELFF. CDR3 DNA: TGTGCCGACTTAGCGGGGGGGCAAACCGGGGAGCTGTTTTTT.

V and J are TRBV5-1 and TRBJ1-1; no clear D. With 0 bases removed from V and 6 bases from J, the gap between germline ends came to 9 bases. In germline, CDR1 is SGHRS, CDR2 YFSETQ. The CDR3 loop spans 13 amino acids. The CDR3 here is CASSLVLGAEAFF. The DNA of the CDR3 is TGCGCCAGCAGCTTGGTATTGGGAGCTGAAGCTTTCTTT. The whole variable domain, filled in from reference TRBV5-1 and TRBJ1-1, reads KAGVTQTPRYLIKTRGQQVTLSCSPISGHRSVSWYQQTPGQGLQFLFEYFSETQRNKGNFPGRFSGRQFSNSRSEMNVSTLELGDSALYLCASSLVLGAEAFFGQGTRLTVV.

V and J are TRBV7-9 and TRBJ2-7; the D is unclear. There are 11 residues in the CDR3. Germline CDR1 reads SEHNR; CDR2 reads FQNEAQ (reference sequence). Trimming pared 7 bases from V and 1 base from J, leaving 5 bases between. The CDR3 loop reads CASTPSYEQYF. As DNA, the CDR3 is TGTGCCAGCACCCCATCCTACGAGCAGTACTTC.

CDR3 DNA: TGTGCCAGCAGTGAATCCGGTTCCGACAGGGGAAACACCATATATTTT. Translated, it gives CASSESGSDRGNTIYF. The rearrangement links TRBV5-4 to TRBJ1-3, with D perhaps TRBD1 (6 bases). The CDR3 loop spans 16 amino acids. CDR1 and CDR2 from the germline V gene are SGHNT and YYREEE (reference sequence). The ends were cut back, 5 bases at V and 4 bases at J, with 19 bases in the middle.

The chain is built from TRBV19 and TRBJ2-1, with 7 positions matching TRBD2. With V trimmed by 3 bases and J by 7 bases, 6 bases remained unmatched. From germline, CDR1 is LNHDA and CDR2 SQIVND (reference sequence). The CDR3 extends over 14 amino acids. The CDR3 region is CASSIGGSLNEQFF. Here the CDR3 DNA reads TGTGCCAGTAGTATCGGGGGGTCCCTAAATGAGCAGTTCTTC.

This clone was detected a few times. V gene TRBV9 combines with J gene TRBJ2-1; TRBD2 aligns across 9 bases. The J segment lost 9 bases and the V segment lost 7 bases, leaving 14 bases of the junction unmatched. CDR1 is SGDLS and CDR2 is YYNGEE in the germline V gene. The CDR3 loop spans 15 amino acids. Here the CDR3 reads CASEKAAGGWGEQFF. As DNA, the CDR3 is TGTGCCAGCGAGAAGGCAGCGGGGGGCTGGGGTGAGCAGTTCTTC.

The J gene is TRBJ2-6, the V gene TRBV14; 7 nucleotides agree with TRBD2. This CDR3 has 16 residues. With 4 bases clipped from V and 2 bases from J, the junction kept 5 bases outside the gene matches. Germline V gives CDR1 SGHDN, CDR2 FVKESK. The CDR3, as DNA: TGTGCCAGCAGCCGATTGGGAGGGGCTGGGGCCAACGTCCTGACTTTC. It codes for CASSRLGGAGANVLTF.

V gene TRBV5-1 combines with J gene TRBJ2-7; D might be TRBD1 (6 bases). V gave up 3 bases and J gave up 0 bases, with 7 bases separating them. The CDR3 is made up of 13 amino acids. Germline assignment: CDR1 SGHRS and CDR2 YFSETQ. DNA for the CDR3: TGCGCCAGCAGCTGGGACACCTCCTACGAGCAGTACTTC. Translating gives CASSWDTSYEQYF.

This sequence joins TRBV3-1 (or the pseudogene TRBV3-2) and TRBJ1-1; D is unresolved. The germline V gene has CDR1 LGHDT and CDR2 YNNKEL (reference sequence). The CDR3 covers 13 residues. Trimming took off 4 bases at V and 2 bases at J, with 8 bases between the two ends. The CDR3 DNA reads TGTGCCAGCAGCCCGAGGGATAACACTGAAGCTTTCTTT. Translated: CASSPRDNTEAFF.

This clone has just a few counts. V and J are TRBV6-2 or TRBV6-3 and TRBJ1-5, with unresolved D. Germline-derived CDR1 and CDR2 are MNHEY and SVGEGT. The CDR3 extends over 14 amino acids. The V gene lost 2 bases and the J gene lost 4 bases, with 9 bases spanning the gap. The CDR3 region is CASSYVSGNQPQHF. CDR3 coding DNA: TGTGCCAGCAGTTACGTGAGCGGGAATCAGCCCCAGCATTTT.

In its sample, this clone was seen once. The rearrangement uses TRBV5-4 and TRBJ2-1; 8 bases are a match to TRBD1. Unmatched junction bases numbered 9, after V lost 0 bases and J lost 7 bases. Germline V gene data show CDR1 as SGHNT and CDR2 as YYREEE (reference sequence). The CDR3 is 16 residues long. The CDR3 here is CASSLGGQGKGNEQFF. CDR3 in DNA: TGTGCCAGCAGCTTGGGTGGACAGGGTAAGGGTAATGAGCAGTTCTTC.

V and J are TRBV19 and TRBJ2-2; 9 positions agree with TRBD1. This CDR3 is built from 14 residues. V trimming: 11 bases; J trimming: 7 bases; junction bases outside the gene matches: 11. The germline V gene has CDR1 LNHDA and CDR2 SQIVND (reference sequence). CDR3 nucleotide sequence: TGTGCCGCCGGAGGGACAGGGTACAACGGGGAGCTGTTTTTT. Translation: CAAGGTGYNGELFF.

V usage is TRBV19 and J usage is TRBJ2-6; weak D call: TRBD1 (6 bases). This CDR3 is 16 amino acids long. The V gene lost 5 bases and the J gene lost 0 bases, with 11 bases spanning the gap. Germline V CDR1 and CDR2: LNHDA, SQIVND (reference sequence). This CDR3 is CASSEGEGSGANVLTF. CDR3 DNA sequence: TGTGCCAGTAGTGAGGGGGAAGGCTCTGGGGCCAACGTCCTGACTTTC.

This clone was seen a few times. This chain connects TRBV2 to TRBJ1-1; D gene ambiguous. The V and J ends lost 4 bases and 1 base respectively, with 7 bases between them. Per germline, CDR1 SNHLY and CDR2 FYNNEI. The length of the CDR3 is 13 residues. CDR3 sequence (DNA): TGTGCCAGCAGTGTAGGAGAGAACACTGAAGCTTTCTTT. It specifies CASSVGENTEAFF.

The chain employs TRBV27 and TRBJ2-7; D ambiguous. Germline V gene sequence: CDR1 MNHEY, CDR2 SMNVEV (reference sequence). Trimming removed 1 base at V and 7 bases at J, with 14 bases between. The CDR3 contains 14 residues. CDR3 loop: CASSLFSAAGEQYF. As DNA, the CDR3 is TGTGCCAGCAGTTTATTTTCGGCCGCCGGGGAGCAGTACTTC.

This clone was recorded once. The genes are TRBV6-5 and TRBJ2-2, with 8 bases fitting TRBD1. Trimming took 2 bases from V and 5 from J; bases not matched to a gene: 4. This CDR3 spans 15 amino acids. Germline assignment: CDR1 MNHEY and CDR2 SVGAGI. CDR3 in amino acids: CASSYTGGLTGELFF. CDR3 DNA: TGTGCCAGCAGTTACACAGGGGGTCTAACCGGGGAGCTGTTTTTT.

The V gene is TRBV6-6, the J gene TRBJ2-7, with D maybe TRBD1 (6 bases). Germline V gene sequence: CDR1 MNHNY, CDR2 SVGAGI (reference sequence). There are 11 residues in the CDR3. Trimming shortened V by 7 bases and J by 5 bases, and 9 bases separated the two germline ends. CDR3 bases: TGTGCCAGCACCCGGACAGACGAGCAGTACTTC. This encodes CASTRTDEQYF.